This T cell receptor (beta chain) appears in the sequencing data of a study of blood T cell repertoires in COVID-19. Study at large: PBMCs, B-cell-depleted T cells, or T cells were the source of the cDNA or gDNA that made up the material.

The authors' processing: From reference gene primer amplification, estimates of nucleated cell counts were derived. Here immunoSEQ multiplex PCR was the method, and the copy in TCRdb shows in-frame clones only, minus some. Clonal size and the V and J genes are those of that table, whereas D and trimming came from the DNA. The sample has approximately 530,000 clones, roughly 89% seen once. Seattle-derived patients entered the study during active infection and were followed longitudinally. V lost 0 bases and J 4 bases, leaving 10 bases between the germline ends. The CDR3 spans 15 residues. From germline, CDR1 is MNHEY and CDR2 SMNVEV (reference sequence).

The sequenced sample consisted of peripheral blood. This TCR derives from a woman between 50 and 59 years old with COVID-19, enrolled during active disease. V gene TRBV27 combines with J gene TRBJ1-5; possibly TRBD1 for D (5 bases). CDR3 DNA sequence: TGTGCCAGCAGTTTATCGTGGGGGGGGAATCAGCCCCAGCATTTT. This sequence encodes CASSLSWGGNQPQHF.